This TCR beta chain was captured in a study of OX40 agonist ivuxolimab in advanced cancers. Study background: Among those enrolled, mean age was 60 years (range roughly 20 to 79) and 75% to 90% were male.

TCRdb keeps only in-frame clones here, not all; method: immunoSEQ multiplex PCR. Among nearly 80,000 clones listed, 90% to 95% were seen once. This clone was recorded a few times. Its antigen is not known. The germline V and J ends were trimmed by 0 bases and 5 bases, with 11 bases remaining between them. This CDR3 is 14 amino acids long. Per the germline V gene, CDR1 is MNHNY and CDR2 is SVGAGI (reference sequence). The study's findings and limits: Normalized T-cell clonal expansion was also low in some nonresponders. Average numbers of expanded clones were greater in CD8+ T cells than in CD4+.

The source was CD4+ or CD8+ T cells sorted from blood, collected in a trial of the OX40 agonist ivuxolimab. The receptor's source is an adult with an advanced solid tumor such as melanoma, head and neck, liver or kidney cancer. J is TRBJ2-7 and V is TRBV6-6; the D is unclear. The CDR3 loop reads CASSYSTSPHEQYF. Here the CDR3 DNA reads TGTGCCAGCAGTTACTCCACCTCCCCCCACGAGCAGTACTTC.